The sequence of this T cell receptor (beta chain) was determined in a study of early T cells in non-severe SARS-CoV-2 infection (dated by TCRdb to the early 2020s). About the investigation overall: TCR sequencing used bulk RNA from unsorted whole blood, so alpha and beta chains could not be paired.

The study was a case-control design nested within a healthcare worker cohort in London, UK, with weekly nasopharyngeal swab PCR tests and blood sampling. Healthcare workers were enrolled in the week of the UK lockdown, from 23 to 31 March 2020, and were followed every week for up to roughly 15 weeks. Libraries were built with 5' RACE. TCRdb lists the instrument as NextSeq 500. In the TCR library protocol, unique molecular identifiers were attached to individual cDNA molecules to correct for PCR bias and sequencing error. Both TCR alpha and beta chains were sequenced, and tight co-correlation was observed between alpha and beta sequence abundances in each sample. The study's own analysis went as follows. Decombinator V4 was used to annotate the V gene, J gene and CDR3 of the TCR sequences. Expanded TCRs were defined as changing significantly between any two time points under a Poisson model with p below 0.0001. TCR abundances were normalised to the total number of TCRs sequenced per sample and expressed as counts per million. MAIT TCRs were defined by TRAV1-2 paired with TRAJ12, TRAJ20 or TRAJ33, and iNKT TCRs by TRAV10 paired with TRAJ18. VDJdb, accessed on 1 November 2021, was searched for TCRs annotated for CMV, EBV and SARS-CoV-2, and TCRs annotated for more than one antigen were excluded. The public reads were quality trimmed at Q25 with fastp and then assembled into clones with MiXCR by TCRdb, keeping productive beta chains. Each record represents a unique CDR3 protein, reported with the most common genes and DNA among its rows. The V and J calls come from TCRdb's annotation, not from the publication. The sample table records some 34,000 distinct CDR3 sequences; around 7% of these occur just once. The ten biggest clones cover 10% to 15% of the sample.

The investigation overall reported the following: Matching against VDJdb was skewed toward anti-spike CD8 responses, likely underestimated virus-specific expansions, and missed private and CD4 specificities.

This clonotype has a handful of counts. What this receptor recognizes is not known. No per-base quality is available; no much larger clone lies one base away. CDR1 is given as SGHAT and CDR2 as FQNNGV, both from the germline V gene. CDR3 length: 13 amino acids, cysteine to phenylalanine. Just CDR3 DNA is preserved here, 39 bases in frame from base 1. V loses 0 bases, J loses 9 bases, and the germline ends lie 9 bases apart. The sequence was obtained from an adult who was a healthcare worker with PCR-confirmed SARS-CoV-2 infection or an uninfected control (not recorded which). This sample comprised whole blood, obtained at baseline. The chain joins TRBV11-2 to TRBJ1-5; the D gene remains uncertain. The nucleotide sequence is TGTGCCAGCAGCTTAGACATCCTCGTGCCCCAGCATTTT. The resulting protein is CASSLDILVPQHF.